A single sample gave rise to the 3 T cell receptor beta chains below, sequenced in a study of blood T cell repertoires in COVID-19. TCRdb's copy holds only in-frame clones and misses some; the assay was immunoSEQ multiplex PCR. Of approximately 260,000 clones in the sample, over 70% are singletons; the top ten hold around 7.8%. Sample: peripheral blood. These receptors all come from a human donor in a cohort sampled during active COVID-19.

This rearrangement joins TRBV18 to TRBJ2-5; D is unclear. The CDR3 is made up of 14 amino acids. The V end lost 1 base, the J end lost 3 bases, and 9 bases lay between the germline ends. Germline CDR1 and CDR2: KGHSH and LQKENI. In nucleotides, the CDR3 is TGTGCCAGCTCACCACGGTCGGTTGAAGAGACCCAGTACTTC. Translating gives CASSPRSVEETQYF.

CDR3 DNA sequence: TGTGCCAGCTCACCCCTGGGGGGGACGAACACTGAAGCTTTCTTT. Residues: CASSPLGGTNTEAFF. V gene TRBV2 combines with J gene TRBJ1-1, with D tentatively TRBD1 (5 bases). The CDR3 totals 15 residues. Trimming pared 8 bases from V and 1 base from J, leaving 17 bases between. Germline V gene sequence: CDR1 SNHLY, CDR2 FYNNEI. Based on the CDR3 plus reference TRBV2 and TRBJ1-1, the full variable domain is EPEVTQTPSHQVTQMGQEVILRCVPISNHLYFYWYRQILGQKVEFLVSFYNNEISEKSEIFDDQFSVERPDGSNFTLKIRSTKLEDSAMYFCASSPLGGTNTEAFFGQGTRLTVV.

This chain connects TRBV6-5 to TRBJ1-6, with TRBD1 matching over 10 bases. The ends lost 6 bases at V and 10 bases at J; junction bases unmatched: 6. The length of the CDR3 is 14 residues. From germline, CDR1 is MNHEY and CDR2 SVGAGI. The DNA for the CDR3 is TGTGCCAGCAGAGAGGACAGGGGGAGATCACCCCTCCACTTT. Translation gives CASREDRGRSPLHF.